This T cell receptor (beta chain) was captured by sequencing in a study of blood T cell repertoires in COVID-19 (TCRdb year 2020). Regarding the research as a whole: Samples covering the acute and convalescent phases of COVID-19 were provided by collaborators in the United States, Italy and Spain. The prospective study material was composed of cDNA or gDNA derived from T cells, B-cell-depleted T cells, or PBMCs. The dataset comprised deeply sampled blood TCRbeta repertoires from subjects exposed to, actively infected with, or recovered from COVID-19. The repertoires were released in a freely available public database meant as a resource for research on the immune response to SARS-CoV-2. Samples came from the ongoing ImmuneRACE study (first 160 participants) plus 1,254 subjects from 6 global collaborators. A de-identified subject ID, COVID-19 status, age in years and sex were almost always included in the sample metadata. HLA class I and class II types, where available, came from metadata supplied by the sample provider rather than from assay-based typing.

Concerning this clone itself: There is no known antigen for this receptor. No base quality information exists; no much larger clone differs at one position.

TCRbeta CDR3 regions were amplified from genomic DNA by means of the immunoSEQ Assay, a bias-controlled multiplex PCR. Per the original workflow: The number of nucleated cells in each sample was estimated by amplification of reference gene primers within the assay. To quantify the absolute abundance of each unique TCRbeta CDR3 rearrangement, sequence reads were collapsed and filtered. For each sample, productive Simpson clonality was calculated as the square root of Simpson's diversity index across productive rearrangements. Drawn from immuneACCESS, this table holds only the in-frame rearrangements with V and J called that TCRdb kept. Clones are partly lost; checked studies trace under half to an unresolved V gene and leave the rest unexplained. Clone size and V and J calls were adopted from that table, with D and trimming inferred from the DNA. A total of a few hundred thousand clones appear in this sample, approximately 88% of them only once. More than 1% of the sample belongs to the ten largest clones.

The collaborating institutions used their own protocols to collect whole blood in K2EDTA tubes. Collaborator samples were shipped for TCRbeta analysis as frozen whole blood, isolated PBMCs, or DNA extracted from either sample type. From a lookup of the germline V gene (reference sequence), CDR1 and CDR2 are MNHEY and SMNVEV. Here V drops 1 base and J drops 1 base, and the junction holds 5 bases not matched to any gene. The CDR3 covers 17 residues, taking in both the cysteine and the phenylalanine. This entry keeps only the CDR3 DNA: 51 bases, framed from base 1. Overall study results and their limits: The quantity of clinical and demographic metadata differed by source and by participant and was supplied without curation.

This TCR was sampled from a man aged 35 to 55 with acute or convalescent COVID-19. The material sequenced was peripheral blood. Here the chain combines TRBV27 and TRBJ2-3; 10 bases in between match TRBD2. The CDR3 reads CASSLYSGLAGTDTQYF. The DNA reads as follows: TGTGCCAGCAGTTTATACAGTGGACTAGCGGGCACAGATACGCAGTATTTT.